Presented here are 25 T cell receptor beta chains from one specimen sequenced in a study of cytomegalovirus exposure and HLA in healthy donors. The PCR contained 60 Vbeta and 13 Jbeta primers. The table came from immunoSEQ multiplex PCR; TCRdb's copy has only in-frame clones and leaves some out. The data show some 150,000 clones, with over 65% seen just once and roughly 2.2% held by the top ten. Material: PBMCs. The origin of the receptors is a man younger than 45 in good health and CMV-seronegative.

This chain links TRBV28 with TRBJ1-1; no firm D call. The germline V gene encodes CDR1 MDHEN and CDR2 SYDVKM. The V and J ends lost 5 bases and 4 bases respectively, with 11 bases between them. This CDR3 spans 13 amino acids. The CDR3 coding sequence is TGTGCCAGCAGTCCAAGGGCGGGCACTGAAGCTTTCTTT. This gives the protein CASSPRAGTEAFF.

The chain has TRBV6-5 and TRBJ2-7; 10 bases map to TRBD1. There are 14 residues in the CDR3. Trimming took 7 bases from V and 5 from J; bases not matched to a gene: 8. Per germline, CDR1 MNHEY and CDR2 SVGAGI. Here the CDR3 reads CASTPGTGVHEQYF. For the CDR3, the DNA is TGTGCCAGCACCCCCGGGACAGGGGTCCACGAGCAGTACTTC.

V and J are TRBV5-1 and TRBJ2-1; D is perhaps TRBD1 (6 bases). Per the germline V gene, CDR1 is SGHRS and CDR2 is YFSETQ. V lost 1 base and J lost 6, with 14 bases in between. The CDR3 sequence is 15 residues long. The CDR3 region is CASSLQQGSLNEQFF. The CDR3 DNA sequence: TGCGCCAGCAGCTTGCAACAGGGATCGCTCAATGAGCAGTTCTTC.

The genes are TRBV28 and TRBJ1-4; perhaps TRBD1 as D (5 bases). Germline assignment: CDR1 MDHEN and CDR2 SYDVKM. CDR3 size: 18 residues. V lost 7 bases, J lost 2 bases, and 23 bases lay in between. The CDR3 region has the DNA TGTGCCAGCATTGCCCCGGGGGGGGGTTGGTGGACTAATGAAAAACTGTTTTTT. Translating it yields CASIAPGGGWWTNEKLFF.

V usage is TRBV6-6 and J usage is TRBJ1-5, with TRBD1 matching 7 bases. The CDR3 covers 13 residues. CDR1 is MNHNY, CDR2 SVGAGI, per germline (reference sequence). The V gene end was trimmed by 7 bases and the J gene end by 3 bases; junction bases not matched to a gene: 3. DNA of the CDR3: TGTGCCAGCACGGGACAGTTCAATCAGCCCCAGCATTTT. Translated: CASTGQFNQPQHF.

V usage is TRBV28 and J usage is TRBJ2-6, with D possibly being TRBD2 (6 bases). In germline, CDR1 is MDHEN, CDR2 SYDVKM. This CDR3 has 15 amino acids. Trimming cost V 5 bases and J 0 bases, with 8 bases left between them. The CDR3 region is CASSLGSSGANVLTF. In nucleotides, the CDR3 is TGTGCCAGCAGTCTCGGGAGCTCTGGGGCCAACGTCCTGACTTTC.

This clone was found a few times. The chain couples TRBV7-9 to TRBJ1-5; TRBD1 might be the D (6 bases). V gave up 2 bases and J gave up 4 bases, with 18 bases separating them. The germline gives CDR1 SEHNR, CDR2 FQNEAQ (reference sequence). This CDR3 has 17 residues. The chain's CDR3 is CASSLLSTRDTNQPQHF. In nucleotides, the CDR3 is TGTGCCAGCAGCTTACTTTCCACGAGGGACACTAATCAGCCCCAGCATTTT.

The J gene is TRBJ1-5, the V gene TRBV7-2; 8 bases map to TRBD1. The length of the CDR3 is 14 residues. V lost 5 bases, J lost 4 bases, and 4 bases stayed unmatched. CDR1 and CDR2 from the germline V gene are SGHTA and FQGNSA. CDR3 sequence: CASSPGTGNQPQHF. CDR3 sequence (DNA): TGTGCCAGCAGCCCAGGGACAGGTAATCAGCCCCAGCATTTT.

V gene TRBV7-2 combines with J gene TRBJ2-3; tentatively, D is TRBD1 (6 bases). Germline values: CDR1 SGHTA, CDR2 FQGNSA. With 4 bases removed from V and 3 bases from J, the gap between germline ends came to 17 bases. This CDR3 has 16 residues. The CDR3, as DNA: TGTGCCAGCAGCTCCTCCGGACAGTCACTTACAGATACGCAGTATTTT. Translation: CASSSSGQSLTDTQYF.

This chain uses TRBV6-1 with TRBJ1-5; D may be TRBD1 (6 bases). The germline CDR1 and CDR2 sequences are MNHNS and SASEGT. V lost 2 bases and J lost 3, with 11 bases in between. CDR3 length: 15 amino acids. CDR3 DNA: TGTGCCAGCAGTGAAAGGAACAGGGTCAATCAGCCCCAGCATTTT. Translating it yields CASSERNRVNQPQHF.

The chain's CDR3 is CASSLGSGAKNIQYF. The CDR3, as DNA: TGTGCCAGCAGCTTAGGATCAGGGGCCAAAAACATTCAGTACTTC. The chain has TRBV7-6 and TRBJ2-4; D is perhaps TRBD1 (5 bases). This CDR3 has 15 amino acids. Germline values: CDR1 SGHVS, CDR2 FNYEAQ. V lost 1 base and J lost 1, with 8 bases in between.

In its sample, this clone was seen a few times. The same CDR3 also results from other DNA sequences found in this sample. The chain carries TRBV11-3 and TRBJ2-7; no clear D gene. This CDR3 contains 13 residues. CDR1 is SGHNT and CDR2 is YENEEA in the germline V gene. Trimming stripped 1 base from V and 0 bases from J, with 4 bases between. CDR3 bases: TGTGCCAGCAGCTTAGCGGGCTCCTACGAGCAGTACTTC. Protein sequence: CASSLAGSYEQYF.

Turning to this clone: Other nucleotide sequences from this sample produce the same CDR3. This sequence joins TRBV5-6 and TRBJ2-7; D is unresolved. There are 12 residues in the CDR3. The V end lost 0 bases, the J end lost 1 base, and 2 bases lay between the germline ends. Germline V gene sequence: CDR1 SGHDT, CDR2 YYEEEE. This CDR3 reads CASSLASYEQYF. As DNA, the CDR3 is TGTGCCAGCAGCTTGGCTTCCTACGAGCAGTACTTC.

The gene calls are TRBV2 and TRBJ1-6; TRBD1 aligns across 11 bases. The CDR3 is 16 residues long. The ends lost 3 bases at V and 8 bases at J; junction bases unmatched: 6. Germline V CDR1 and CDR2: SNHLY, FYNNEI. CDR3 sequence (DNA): TGTGCCAGCAGTGATCGGCGGGACAGGGGGGATTCACCCCTCCACTTT. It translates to CASSDRRDRGDSPLHF.

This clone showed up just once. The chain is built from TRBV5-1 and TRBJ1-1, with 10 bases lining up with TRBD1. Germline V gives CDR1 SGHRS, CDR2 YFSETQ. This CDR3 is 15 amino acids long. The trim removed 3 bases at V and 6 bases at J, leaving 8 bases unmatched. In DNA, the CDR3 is TGCGCCAGCAGCTCCGGGACAGGGGTCGAGGCTGAAGCTTTCTTT. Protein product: CASSSGTGVEAEAFF.

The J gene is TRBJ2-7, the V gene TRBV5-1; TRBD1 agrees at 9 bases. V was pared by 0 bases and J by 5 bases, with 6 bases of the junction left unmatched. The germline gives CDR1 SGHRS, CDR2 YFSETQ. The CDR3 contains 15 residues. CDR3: CASSLDGQGNHEQYF. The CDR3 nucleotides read TGCGCCAGCAGCTTGGACGGACAGGGGAACCACGAGCAGTACTTC. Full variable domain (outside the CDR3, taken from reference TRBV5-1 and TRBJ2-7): KAGVTQTPRYLIKTRGQQVTLSCSPISGHRSVSWYQQTPGQGLQFLFEYFSETQRNKGNFPGRFSGRQFSNSRSEMNVSTLELGDSALYLCASSLDGQGNHEQYFGPGTRLTVT.

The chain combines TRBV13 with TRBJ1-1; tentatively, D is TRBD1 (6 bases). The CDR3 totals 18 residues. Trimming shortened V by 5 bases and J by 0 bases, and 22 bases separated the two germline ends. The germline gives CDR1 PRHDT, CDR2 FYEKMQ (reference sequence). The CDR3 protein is CASSPRGTSTSMNTEAFF. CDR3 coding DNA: TGTGCCAGCAGCCCGAGGGGGACCTCCACCTCCATGAACACTGAAGCTTTCTTT.

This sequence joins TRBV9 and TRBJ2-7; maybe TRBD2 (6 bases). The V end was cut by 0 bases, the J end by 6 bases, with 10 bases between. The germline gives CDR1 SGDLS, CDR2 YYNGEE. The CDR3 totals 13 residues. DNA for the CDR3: TGTGCCAGCAGCGTAGATCAGGGAGGCGAGCAGTACTTC. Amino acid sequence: CASSVDQGGEQYF.

The CDR3 nucleotides read TGTGCCAGCAGGGCTAGGACAGGCACTGAAGCTTTCTTT. It encodes CASRARTGTEAFF. The chain employs TRBV6-5 and TRBJ1-1; 7 bases agree with TRBD1. CDR3 length: 13 residues. V shed 6 bases, J shed 4 bases, and the junction held 5 bases outside the gene matches. Per the germline V gene, CDR1 is MNHEY and CDR2 is SVGAGI.

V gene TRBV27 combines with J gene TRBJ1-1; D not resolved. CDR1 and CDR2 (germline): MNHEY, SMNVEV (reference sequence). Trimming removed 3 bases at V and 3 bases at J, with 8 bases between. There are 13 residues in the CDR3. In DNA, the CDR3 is TGTGCCAGCAGTTTTTCCTCGGACACTGAAGCTTTCTTT. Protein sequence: CASSFSSDTEAFF.

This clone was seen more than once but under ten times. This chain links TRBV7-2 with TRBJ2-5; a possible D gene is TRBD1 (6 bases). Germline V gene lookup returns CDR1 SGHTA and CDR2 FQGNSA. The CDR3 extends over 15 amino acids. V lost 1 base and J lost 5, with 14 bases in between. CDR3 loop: CASSLDLGARETQYF. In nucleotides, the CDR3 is TGTGCCAGCAGCTTAGATCTGGGGGCGAGGGAGACCCAGTACTTC.

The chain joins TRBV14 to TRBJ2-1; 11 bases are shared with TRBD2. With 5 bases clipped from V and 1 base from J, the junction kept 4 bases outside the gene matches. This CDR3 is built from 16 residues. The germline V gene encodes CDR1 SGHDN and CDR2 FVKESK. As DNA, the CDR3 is TGTGCCAGCAGCTTGCTAGCGGGGGGATCCTACAATGAGCAGTTCTTC. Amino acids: CASSLLAGGSYNEQFF.

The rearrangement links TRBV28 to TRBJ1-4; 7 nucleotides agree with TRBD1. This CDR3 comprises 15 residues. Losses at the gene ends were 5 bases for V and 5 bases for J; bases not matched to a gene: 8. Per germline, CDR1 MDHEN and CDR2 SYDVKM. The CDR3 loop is CASSQHGTVNEKLFF. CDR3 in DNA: TGTGCCAGCAGTCAGCACGGGACAGTCAATGAAAAACTGTTTTTT.

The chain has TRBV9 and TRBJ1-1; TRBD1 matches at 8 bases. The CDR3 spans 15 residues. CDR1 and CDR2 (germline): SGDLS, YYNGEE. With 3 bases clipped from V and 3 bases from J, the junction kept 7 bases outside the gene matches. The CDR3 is CASSGFGQGYTEAFF. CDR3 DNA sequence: TGTGCCAGCAGCGGGTTCGGACAGGGATACACTGAAGCTTTCTTT.

CDR3 loop: CASTQEGGGGQPQHF. CDR3 nucleotides: TGTGCCAGCACCCAGGAGGGAGGGGGGGGGCAGCCCCAGCATTTT. The chain has TRBV7-2 and TRBJ1-5; D is perhaps TRBD1 (6 bases). Germline-derived CDR1 and CDR2 are SGHTA and FQGNSA. Between the trimmed V and J ends, which lost 7 bases and 7 bases, there was a span of 20 bases. The CDR3 is 15 residues long.